Listed below are T cell receptor beta chains from one sample, sequenced in a study of blood T cell repertoires in COVID-19. Method: immunoSEQ multiplex PCR; TCRdb's copy keeps in-frame clones and lacks some. The sample holds about 28,000 clones, roughly 84% seen once. Specimen: peripheral blood. Receptors were obtained from a man between 65 and 80 years old with active COVID-19. Each CDR3 is given with its conserved first and last residue. Fields, in order: CDR3 DNA, CDR3 protein, J gene, D gene, V gene, clone size. A D gene is named only where the DNA matches it firmly. Not all rows give a size; the values are once, few, many and, for expanded clones, a class.

TGTGCCAGCAGTCCAGGGGACAGCCGCTACGAGCAGTACTTC	CASSPGDSRYEQYF	TRBJ2-7	TRBD1	TRBV28	once
TGTGCCAGCAGCTTAGGGACAGGGGCTAGTCAGCCCCAGCATTTT	CASSLGTGASQPQHF	TRBJ1-5	TRBD1	TRBV7-2	NA
TGTGCCAGCTCACAACTGCAAGACGGGGTACTGTTTTTT	CASSQLQDGVLFF	TRBJ1-4	NA	TRBV18	NA
TGTGCCAGCAGACGGGCGGCAGGGGGTTCGGACGAGCAGTACTTC	CASRRAAGGSDEQYF	TRBJ2-7	TRBD1	TRBV6-5	NA
TGTGCCAGCAGAGTCGGTACCTCCTACGAGCAGTACTTC	CASRVGTSYEQYF	TRBJ2-7	NA	TRBV28	NA
TGCGCCAGCAGCCTAGGACAGGCGAATCAGCCCCAGCATTTT	CASSLGQANQPQHF	TRBJ1-5	TRBD1	TRBV10-1	NA
TGTGCCAGCAGTTCACCTACCTCGACAGGGGGTTACGAGCAGTACTTC	CASSSPTSTGGYEQYF	TRBJ2-7	TRBD1	TRBV6-5	few
TGTGCCAGCAGTCCGGGACAGCCGAACACTGAAGCTTTCTTT	CASSPGQPNTEAFF	TRBJ1-1	TRBD1	TRBV28	NA
TGTGCCAGTAGTACAGGACAGGGGGTTGCCAAAAACATTCAGTACTTC	CASSTGQGVAKNIQYF	TRBJ2-4	TRBD1	TRBV19	NA
TGTGCCAGCAGTGGGGAAAAGCGGGGGAGACAAGAGACCCAGTACTTC	CASSGEKRGRQETQYF	TRBJ2-5	TRBD2	TRBV28	once
TGTGCCAGTATAGGAGTAAATAGCAATCAGCCCCAGCATTTT	CASIGVNSNQPQHF	TRBJ1-5	NA	TRBV19	NA
TGTGCCAGCTCACTCGGGGGGCCCAACTACGAGCAGTACTTC	CASSLGGPNYEQYF	TRBJ2-7	NA	TRBV18	NA
TGTGCCAGCAGTTACTCGAGACGATTTGCGGGGGTTTATCCTGAAGCTTTCTTT	CASSYSRRFAGVYPEAFF	TRBJ1-1	NA	TRBV6-2/TRBV6-3	NA
TGCGCCAGCAGCCAAGATATTTCAGGGGGAGAAAAACTGTTTTTT	CASSQDISGGEKLFF	TRBJ1-4	TRBD1	TRBV4-3	NA
TGCGCCAGCAGCTTGGGACAGGGGTCCCCTGAAGCTTTCTTT	CASSLGQGSPEAFF	TRBJ1-1	TRBD1	TRBV5-1	NA
TGTGCCAGCTCACCTAAATGGACTGGAAGTCGGGATACGCAGTATTTT	CASSPKWTGSRDTQYF	TRBJ2-3	NA	TRBV18	NA
TGTGCCAGCAGCTTTAGTGGGACTAGCGGCCAAGAGACCCAGTACTTC	CASSFSGTSGQETQYF	TRBJ2-5	TRBD2	TRBV11-3	NA
TGTGCCAGCAGCTTTGGGGGGAGCCCCTACGAGCAGTACTTC	CASSFGGSPYEQYF	TRBJ2-7	NA	TRBV7-2	NA
TGTGCCAGCAGCCAAGAACCTATCCCAGAGCAGTTCTTC	CASSQEPIPEQFF	TRBJ2-1	NA	TRBV4-2	NA
TGTGCCAGCAGCGTAGCCACGACAGGGCCAGATACGCAGTATTTT	CASSVATTGPDTQYF	TRBJ2-3	TRBD1	TRBV7-8	NA
TGTGCCAGCAGCGCCCTGACAGGGACAGATACGCAGTATTTT	CASSALTGTDTQYF	TRBJ2-3	TRBD1	TRBV7-3	NA